This T cell receptor beta chain came from a study of cytomegalovirus exposure and HLA in healthy donors (dated by TCRdb to about 2017). For the study in its entirety: According to a later analysis, the 110 or so validation repertoires were produced on the same platform as the approximately 600 repertoires of the first cohort. The study aimed to test whether signatures of past pathogen exposure could be identified by cataloging public T cell receptors. Along with the roughly 670-subject first cohort, a separate validation cohort of over a hundred different subjects was used. To predict cytomegalovirus infection status, the study brought together high-throughput TCR immunosequencing, statistical association of individual TCRs with disease status, and machine learning. What the study reported, not specific to this receptor: It was suggested by the authors that the approach could potentially be generalized to other disease states and immunological phenotypes. Across donors, most TCR sequences were observed very rarely, whereas some public TCRs were present in many individuals. A later analysis lacked HLA typing for the validation cohort, so it scored co-occurrence in that cohort across all 120 repertoires. Cytomegalovirus status was reported to be diagnosed by the classifier with high specificity and sensitivity in both the original and validation cohorts. In vitro tests confirmed that a few of the cytomegalovirus-associated TCR beta chains recognize cytomegalovirus antigens. A total of fewer than 200 TCR beta chains were listed by the study as associated with cytomegalovirus. Subsequent analysis determined that TCRs grouped into clusters in the first cohort also showed a tendency toward co-occurrence across the 120 or so validation repertoires, and 94% of cluster scores exceeded 0.

Separate from the roughly 650-subject first cohort, the validation cohort of 120 subjects was the group to which the donors belonged. Measured from the cysteine to the phenylalanine, the CDR3 is 17 residues long. This entry keeps only the CDR3 DNA: 51 bases, framed from base 1. Taken from the germline V gene, the CDR1 and CDR2 loops are KGHSH and LQKENI. V sheds 8 bases and J sheds 3 bases, leaving 22 bases between their ends. Note on this clone: The target of this receptor is not known. No base quality information exists; no much larger clone differs at one position.

The library was built by means of the immunoSEQ multiplex PCR assay. From the authors' description of their analysis: To diagnose cytomegalovirus status from the catalog of TCR beta chain sequences, a statistical classification framework was built. Drawn from immuneACCESS, this table holds only the in-frame rearrangements with V and J called that TCRdb kept. Clones are partly lost; checked studies trace under half to an unresolved V gene and leave the rest unexplained. Clonal size and the V and J genes are those of that table, whereas D and trimming came from the DNA. This sample comprises around 150,000 clones, around 88% of them detected only once. Around 8% of the sample is taken by the ten largest.

Recombination linked TRBV18 to TRBJ2-2; a tentative D call is TRBD2 (5 bases match). This receptor was identified in a woman younger than 30 in good health and CMV-seropositive. Sequencing was performed on PBMCs. The nucleotide sequence reads as follows: TGTGCCAGCGAACCGAGAGTGGGAGAGGTCGACACCGGGGAGCTGTTTTTT. The translation is CASEPRVGEVDTGELFF. The full variable domain, with segments outside the CDR3 supplied by the reference TRBV18 and TRBJ2-2 proteins, appears as NAGVMQNPRHLVRRRGQEARLRCSPMKGHSHVYWYRQLPEEGLKFMVYLQKENIIDESGMPKERFSAEFPKEGPSILRIQQVVRGDSAAYFCASEPRVGEVDTGELFFGEGSRLTVL.